A single sample is the source of the 14 T cell receptor beta chains below, sequenced in a study of identical twins. TCRdb re-analysed the 5' RACE reads in MiXCR, keeping a single row per CDR3 protein. The table includes 550,000 to 700,000 distinct CDR3 sequences, less than 25% detected once. The data also belong to a second study, concerning T cells expressing NK-cell markers.

Sequences were obtained from PBMCs. The receptor source for this set is a woman aged 18-29 years in good health.

This clonotype has a handful of counts. J is TRBJ2-1 and V is TRBV6-5; 10 bases match TRBD2. J gave up 7 bases and V 0 bases, and 6 bases lay outside the gene matches. CDR1 is MNHEY, CDR2 SVGAGI, per germline. The CDR3 loop spans 16 amino acids. CDR3 in amino acids: CASSYSGLAVVNEQFF. CDR3 DNA sequence: TGTGCCAGCAGTTACTCAGGACTAGCGGTGGTGAATGAGCAGTTCTTC.

This clonotype was picked up many times. The chain joins TRBV12-3 or TRBV12-4 to TRBJ2-7; 10 bases are shared with TRBD1. This CDR3 comprises 13 residues. The V gene end was trimmed by 6 bases and the J gene end by 5 bases; junction bases not matched to a gene: 4. Here the CDR3 reads CASRGTGADEQYF. DNA for the CDR3: TGTGCCAGCAGGGGGACAGGGGCGGACGAGCAGTACTTC.

The rearrangement links TRBV7-2 to TRBJ2-7, with D perhaps TRBD1 or TRBD2 (5 bases each). The CDR3 spans 14 residues. The V end was cut by 1 base, the J end by 7 bases, with 14 bases between. Germline V lookup: CDR1 SGHTA, CDR2 FQGNSA. CDR3 loop: CASSLGLGEREQYF. The DNA of the CDR3 is TGTGCCAGCAGCTTAGGTCTAGGGGAGCGGGAGCAGTACTTC.

The chain has TRBV5-4 and TRBJ1-1; weak D call: TRBD1 (6 bases). CDR1 is SGHNT and CDR2 is YYREEE in the germline V gene (reference sequence). The CDR3 extends over 15 amino acids. Trimming removed 0 bases at V and 7 bases at J, with 16 bases between. This CDR3 is CASSLGPNRDFEAFF. CDR3 in DNA: TGTGCCAGCAGCTTGGGGCCTAACAGGGATTTTGAAGCTTTCTTT.

This sequence joins TRBV20-1 and TRBJ2-3, with D unclear. This CDR3 is 13 amino acids long. The V and J ends lost 5 bases and 4 bases respectively, with 13 bases between them. CDR1 DFQATT and CDR2 SNEGSKA come from the germline V gene (reference sequence). The CDR3 DNA reads TGCAGTGCTTTCGTTTATCAGTCAGATACGCAGTATTTT. Translating it yields CSAFVYQSDTQYF.

The chain uses TRBV3-1 and TRBJ2-7, with D maybe TRBD2 (6 bases). Trimming removed 3 bases from V and 7 bases from J, with 19 bases in between. The CDR3 spans 15 residues. Germline loops: CDR1 LGHDT, CDR2 YNNKEL (reference sequence). DNA for the CDR3: TGTGCCAGCAGCCAGGAGGGGAAACGCGAGGGAGAGCAGTACTTC. Amino acids: CASSQEGKREGEQYF.

This clonotype was detected only a few times. The chain is built from TRBV6-5 and TRBJ2-7, with D perhaps TRBD2 (6 bases). This CDR3 has 13 residues. Germline V gene data show CDR1 as MNHEY and CDR2 as SVGAGI. V lost 7 bases and J lost 2, with 12 bases in between. CDR3 amino acids: CASTGGAAYEQYF. CDR3 nucleotide sequence: TGTGCCAGCACAGGCGGGGCCGCCTACGAGCAGTACTTC.

This clonotype has only a few counts. The CDR3 nucleotides are TGTGCCAGCAGTTTAGGAACGGGAAACACCATATATTTT. It yields the protein CASSLGTGNTIYF. V is TRBV12-3 or TRBV12-4 and J is TRBJ1-3, with unresolved D. The CDR3 spans 13 residues. Trimming pared 1 base from V and 4 bases from J, leaving 5 bases between.

This clonotype showed up just a few times. V gene TRBV29-1 combines with J gene TRBJ2-7; 8 bases fit TRBD2. CDR3 length: 12 amino acids. The V segment lost 5 bases and the J segment 3 bases; nucleotides outside the gene matches: 3. Per germline, CDR1 SQVTM and CDR2 ANQGSEA. CDR3 amino acids: CSVNSGNYEQYF. The CDR3, as DNA: TGCAGCGTTAATAGCGGGAACTACGAGCAGTACTTC.

This clonotype has just a few counts. The gene calls are TRBV4-1 and TRBJ1-2; D is uncertain. Trimming took 1 base from V and 8 from J, leaving 17 bases between them. In germline, CDR1 is MGHRA, CDR2 YSYEKL. This CDR3 has 15 residues. The CDR3: CASSQGSQTYVGYTF. The CDR3 DNA follows: TGCGCCAGCAGCCAAGGGTCACAGACCTATGTCGGCTACACCTTC.

This clonotype was observed a handful of times. The chain uses TRBV10-2 and TRBJ2-1; 13 nucleotides match TRBD2. Germline V CDR1 and CDR2: WSHSY, SAAADI. This CDR3 contains 13 residues. V shed 10 bases and J 10 bases; nucleotides not matched to a gene: 7. In DNA form, the CDR3 reads TGCGCCACCAAACTAGCGGGAGGGCCGGAGCAGTTCTTC. Its protein product is CATKLAGGPEQFF.

This clonotype came up a few times. The V gene is TRBV12-5, the J gene TRBJ2-7, with unresolved D. V shed 3 bases and J shed 6 bases, with 6 bases lying between them. Germline-derived CDR1 and CDR2 are LGHNT and FRNRAP. The CDR3 contains 11 residues. The CDR3 DNA sequence: TGTGCTAGTGGTTTTTCAGCCGAGCAGTACTTC. Translating gives CASGFSAEQYF.

This clonotype was seen a handful of times. The chain has TRBV15 and TRBJ1-1; D is undetermined. CDR1 is LNHNV, CDR2 YYDKDF, per germline (reference sequence). The CDR3 length is 13 residues. V gave up 0 bases and J gave up 3 bases, with 5 bases separating them. Written as DNA, the CDR3 is TGTGCCACCAGCAGAGATGGGTACACTGAAGCTTTCTTT. Its translation: CATSRDGYTEAFF.

A word on this clonotype: This clone may be a read error of a much larger clone one base away. The chain links TRBV11-2 to TRBJ2-1, with TRBD2 identical over 9 bases. The CDR3 totals 15 residues. Germline V CDR1 and CDR2: SGHAT, FQNNGV. The V gene end was trimmed by 5 bases and the J gene end by 0 bases; junction bases not matched to a gene: 2. In nucleotides, the CDR3 is TGTGCCAGCAGCATTAGCGGGAGCTCCTACAATGAGCAGTTCTTC. The encoded protein is CASSISGSSYNEQFF.